This T cell receptor (beta chain) was sequenced for a study of blood T cell repertoires in COVID-19. Study overall: From the United States, Italy and Spain came samples of acute and convalescent COVID-19.

J was trimmed by 1 base and V by 1 base; bases with no gene match: 1. The CDR3 runs 17 residues. Germline V CDR1 and CDR2: LNHDA, SQIVND (reference sequence). In the authors' methods: Amplified reference gene primers provided the basis for estimating nucleated cell counts. Profiling relied on immunoSEQ multiplex PCR, and the TCRdb table lists in-frame clones only, not all of them. V, J and clone size reflect that table, while D and trimming were determined from the DNA. The table has roughly 190,000 clones, around four fifths seen once. The V gene is TRBV19, the J gene TRBJ2-2; TRBD2 aligns across 12 bases. The material sequenced was peripheral blood. The sequence was obtained from a woman between 65 and 79 years old with active or convalescent COVID-19. DNA for the CDR3: TGTGCCAGTAGTATAGGGGGACTAGCGGGGAACACCGGGGAGCTGTTTTTT. Translated: CASSIGGLAGNTGELFF.